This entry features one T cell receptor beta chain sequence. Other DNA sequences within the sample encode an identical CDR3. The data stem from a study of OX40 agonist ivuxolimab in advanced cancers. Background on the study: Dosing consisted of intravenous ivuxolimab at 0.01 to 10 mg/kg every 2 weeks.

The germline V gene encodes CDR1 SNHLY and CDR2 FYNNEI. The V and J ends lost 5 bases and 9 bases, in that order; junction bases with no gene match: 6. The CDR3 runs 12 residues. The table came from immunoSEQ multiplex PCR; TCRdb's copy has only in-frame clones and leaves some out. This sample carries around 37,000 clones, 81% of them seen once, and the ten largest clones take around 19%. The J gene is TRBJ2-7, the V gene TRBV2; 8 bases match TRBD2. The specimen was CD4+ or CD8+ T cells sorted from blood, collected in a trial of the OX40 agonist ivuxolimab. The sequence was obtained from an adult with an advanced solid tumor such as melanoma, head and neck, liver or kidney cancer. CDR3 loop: CASSTSGGGQYF. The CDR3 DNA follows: TGTGCCAGCAGTACAAGCGGGGGTGGGCAGTACTTC. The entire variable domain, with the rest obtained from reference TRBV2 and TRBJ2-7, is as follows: EPEVTQTPSHQVTQMGQEVILRCVPISNHLYFYWYRQILGQKVEFLVSFYNNEISEKSEIFDDQFSVERPDGSNFTLKIRSTKLEDSAMYFCASSTSGGGQYFGPGTRLTVT.